This T cell receptor (beta chain) was sequenced for a study of blood T cell repertoires in COVID-19. This CDR3 comprises 14 residues. V lost 4 bases and J 2 bases, leaving 11 bases between the germline ends. Germline V lookup: CDR1 MGHRA, CDR2 YSYEKL. Sequencing used immunoSEQ multiplex PCR; TCRdb keeps in-frame clones, though not all of them. Here the sample spans fewer than 150,000 clones, about four fifths being singletons. The sequence was obtained from a human donor in a cohort sampled during active COVID-19. The chain links TRBV4-1 to TRBJ2-5, with a tentative D call TRBD2 (6 bases). The sequencing input was peripheral blood. The DNA for the CDR3 is TGCGCCAGCAGCCGCGGAGGGGATCAAGAGACCCAGTACTTC. Translating gives CASSRGGDQETQYF.